Below, 28 T cell receptor beta chains from the same sample are listed, as sequenced in a study of blood T cell repertoires in COVID-19. Using immunoSEQ multiplex PCR, the repertoire was profiled, and TCRdb retains in-frame clones only, with some absent. The sample consists of 230,000 or so clones, 85% to 90% of them appearing once. Sequencing was carried out using peripheral blood. Receptor source: a woman in her sixties or seventies with COVID-19, enrolled during active disease.

The rearrangement links TRBV13 to TRBJ2-5; weak D call: TRBD2 (5 bases). Looked up from germline, CDR1 is PRHDT and CDR2 is FYEKMQ (reference sequence). There are 12 residues in the CDR3. V was shortened by 5 bases and J by 5 bases, with 9 bases between the two germline ends. The CDR3 reads CASSQWRETQYF. The CDR3 DNA reads as TGTGCCAGCAGCCAGTGGAGGGAGACCCAGTACTTC.

The chain is built from TRBV7-6 and TRBJ2-5, with 7 bases aligning to TRBD2. The CDR3 is 15 residues long. J lost 2 bases, V lost 4 bases, and 7 bases had no gene match. Germline V gene lookup returns CDR1 SGHVS and CDR2 FNYEAQ. CDR3 nucleotides: TGTGCCAGCAGCTCTTCCCGGGGAGGGCAAGAGACCCAGTACTTC. Residues: CASSSSRGGQETQYF.

The chain links TRBV6-6 to TRBJ1-2; D gene uncertain. The CDR3 is made up of 13 amino acids. Between the trimmed V and J ends, which lost 4 bases and 1 base, there was a span of 7 bases. The germline V gene encodes CDR1 MNHNY and CDR2 SVGAGI (reference sequence). In DNA, the CDR3 is TGTGCCAGCAGTTCCTCCCTTAACTATGGCTACACCTTC. This gives the protein CASSSSLNYGYTF.

This chain uses TRBV6-2 or TRBV6-3 with TRBJ1-5; D perhaps matches TRBD1 (5 bases). CDR1 and CDR2 (germline): MNHEY, SVGEGT. The CDR3 is made up of 12 amino acids. V was clipped by 9 bases and J by 5 bases, with 11 bases between them. The CDR3 DNA reads TGTGCCAGTAGCAGGGAGGATCAGCCCCAGCATTTT. Its translation: CASSREDQPQHF.

This clone turned up a few times. The chain has TRBV30 and TRBJ1-5, with 7 bases matching TRBD1. Unmatched junction bases numbered 6, after V lost 3 bases and J lost 7 bases. The CDR3 runs to 13 residues. CDR1 is GTSNPN, CDR2 SVGIG, per germline (reference sequence). In DNA, the CDR3 is TGTGCCTGGAGAGGACAGGCTGGGCAGCCCCAGCATTTT. Translation gives CAWRGQAGQPQHF.

The CDR3 DNA sequence: TGTGCCAGCAGTCCCCGGGACAGGGATAACTATAGCAATCAGCCCCAGCATTTT. It specifies CASSPRDRDNYSNQPQHF. The rearrangement joins TRBV2 to TRBJ1-5; 9 nucleotides align to TRBD1. This CDR3 is built from 18 residues. The junction had 11 bases not matched to a gene; V was cut back by 5 bases and J by 0 bases. The V gene's germline CDR1 is SNHLY and CDR2 FYNNEI.

There are a few counts of this clone. The V gene is TRBV11-2, the J gene TRBJ2-7; TRBD1 matches 11 bases. The V gene's germline CDR1 is SGHAT and CDR2 FQNNGV. The CDR3 totals 14 residues. V lost 4 bases, J lost 4 bases, and 3 bases stayed unmatched. CDR3 in amino acids: CASSWGDRGYEQYF. The DNA for the CDR3 is TGTGCCAGCAGCTGGGGGGACAGGGGGTACGAGCAGTACTTC.

The chain recombines TRBV25-1 with TRBJ2-3; D call uncertain. V lost 3 bases, J lost 1 base, and 5 bases lay in between. This CDR3 has 13 residues. CDR1 MGHDK and CDR2 SYGVNS come from the germline V gene. The CDR3: CASSDRGTDTQYF. In nucleotides, the CDR3 is TGTGCCAGCAGTGACCGGGGCACAGATACGCAGTATTTT.

The chain links TRBV7-9 to TRBJ1-2, with D hard to call. Per germline, CDR1 SEHNR and CDR2 FQNEAQ (reference sequence). The CDR3 consists of 16 residues. With 7 bases removed from V and 3 bases from J, the gap between germline ends came to 21 bases. CDR3 in amino acids: CASNPPPGQAYYGYTF. CDR3 DNA: TGTGCCAGCAACCCACCCCCCGGTCAGGCTTACTATGGCTACACCTTC.

The chain uses TRBV19 and TRBJ1-6; 12 bases match TRBD1. Germline V gene lookup returns CDR1 LNHDA and CDR2 SQIVND (reference sequence). This CDR3 has 16 residues. J was trimmed by 6 bases and V by 6 bases; bases with no gene match: 6. This chain's CDR3 is CASSTGQGARNSPLHF. In DNA form, the CDR3 reads TGTGCCAGTAGCACGGGACAGGGGGCACGTAATTCACCCCTCCACTTT.

V usage is TRBV5-1 and J usage is TRBJ1-1; 8 bases map to TRBD1. Losses at the gene ends were 2 bases for V and 1 base for J; bases not matched to a gene: 4. The CDR3 consists of 15 residues. The germline CDR1 and CDR2 sequences are SGHRS and YFSETQ. The CDR3 sequence: CASSFTGTGNTEAFF. DNA for the CDR3: TGCGCCAGCAGCTTTACCGGGACAGGGAACACTGAAGCTTTCTTT.

This sequence joins TRBV2 and TRBJ2-7, with TRBD1 matching 7 bases. The CDR3 has 14 residues. The V and J ends lost 6 bases and 2 bases, in that order; junction bases with no gene match: 7. Per germline, CDR1 SNHLY and CDR2 FYNNEI. In DNA form, the CDR3 reads TGTGCCAGCAGCGCGCGGCAGGGGGCCTACGAGCAGTACTTC. It translates to CASSARQGAYEQYF.

The V gene is TRBV5-6, the J gene TRBJ2-5; 8 nucleotides match TRBD2. The V gene's germline CDR1 is SGHDT and CDR2 YYEEEE. This CDR3 has 16 residues. V dropped 1 base and J dropped 4; count of bases not matched to a gene: 9. The CDR3 nucleotides read TGTGCCAGCAGCTTGAGATTAGCGGGGCGGGGAGAGACCCAGTACTTC. Translation gives CASSLRLAGRGETQYF. The whole variable domain, filled in from reference TRBV5-6 and TRBJ2-5, reads DAGVTQSPTHLIKTRGQQVTLRCSPKSGHDTVSWYQQALGQGPQFIFQYYEEEERQRGNFPDRFSGHQFPNYSSELNVNALLLGDSALYLCASSLRLAGRGETQYFGPGTRLLVL.

This clone was seen a handful of times. CDR3 region: CASSYRDNNEQFF. In DNA form, the CDR3 reads TGTGCCAGCAGTTACCGGGACAACAATGAGCAGTTCTTC. The chain combines TRBV6-2 or TRBV6-3 with TRBJ2-1; TRBD1 is a possible D gene (6 bases). The CDR3 length is 13 residues. V lost 2 bases and J 5 bases, leaving 7 bases between the germline ends. Germline loops: CDR1 MNHEY, CDR2 SVGEGT.

This rearrangement joins TRBV9 to TRBJ1-6, with TRBD1 identical over 7 bases. CDR1 SGDLS and CDR2 YYNGEE come from the germline V gene. The CDR3 contains 15 residues. V gave up 3 bases and J gave up 6 bases; unmatched junction bases: 6. CDR3 DNA: TGTGCCAGCAGCGCCACAGGGGACTCTAATTCACCCCTCCACTTT. Its protein is CASSATGDSNSPLHF.

This clone has a handful of counts. The chain recombines TRBV19 with TRBJ1-2; D is undetermined. The CDR3 covers 13 residues. V lost 5 bases and J lost 5, with 12 bases in between. Germline assignment: CDR1 LNHDA and CDR2 SQIVND (reference sequence). The DNA of the CDR3 is TGTGCCAGTAGTCTGGGGAGAGAGTATGGCTACACCTTC. This gives the protein CASSLGREYGYTF.

The chain links TRBV9 to TRBJ2-3; 7 bases are a match to TRBD2. Germline CDR1 and CDR2: SGDLS and YYNGEE. V gave up 8 bases and J gave up 3 bases; unmatched junction bases: 6. The length of the CDR3 is 13 residues. This chain's CDR3 is CASGGEMTDTQYF. CDR3 nucleotide sequence: TGTGCCAGTGGGGGGGAGATGACAGATACGCAGTATTTT.

This clone was counted between two and nine times. Distinct nucleotide sequences in the sample also encode this CDR3. The rearrangement joins TRBV7-3 to TRBJ1-1; 11 positions match TRBD1. Per germline, CDR1 SGHTA and CDR2 FQGTGA. The CDR3 sequence is 14 residues long. After removal of 4 bases from V and 5 bases from J, the junction contained 3 bases not matched to a gene. As DNA, the CDR3 is TGTGCCAGCAGCTCAGGGACAGGGGGAACTGAAGCTTTCTTT. Translated: CASSSGTGGTEAFF.

The J gene is TRBJ2-5, the V gene TRBV7-9, with 11 bases fitting TRBD1. Looked up from germline, CDR1 is SEHNR and CDR2 is FQNEAQ (reference sequence). The CDR3 loop spans 15 amino acids. V gave up 4 bases and J gave up 5 bases; unmatched junction bases: 6. CDR3 residues: CASSSGQGVSETQYF. CDR3 nucleotides: TGTGCCAGCAGCTCGGGACAGGGGGTGTCTGAGACCCAGTACTTC.

This chain uses TRBV9 with TRBJ1-2; perhaps TRBD1 as D (6 bases). The CDR3 runs 14 residues. V was clipped by 0 bases and J by 3 bases, with 9 bases between them. Germline loops: CDR1 SGDLS, CDR2 YYNGEE. This CDR3 reads CASSVGTGYYGYTF. CDR3 in DNA: TGTGCCAGCAGCGTAGGAACAGGGTACTATGGCTACACCTTC. Full variable domain (outside the CDR3, taken from reference TRBV9 and TRBJ1-2): DSGVTQTPKHLITATGQRVTLRCSPRSGDLSVYWYQQSLDQGLQFLIQYYNGEERAKGNILERFSAQQFPDLHSELNLSSLELGDSALYFCASSVGTGYYGYTFGSGTRLTVV.

This chain connects TRBV6-5 to TRBJ1-2; 7 nucleotides match TRBD1. Germline trimming cut 0 bases from V and 7 bases from J; bases unmatched to any gene: 8. Germline CDR1 MNHEY, CDR2 SVGAGI. This CDR3 is built from 15 residues. CDR3 sequence: CASSYSVSQGSGYTF. The CDR3 bases are TGTGCCAGCAGTTACTCGGTATCACAGGGGTCTGGCTACACCTTC.

The V and J genes are TRBV3-1 (or the pseudogene TRBV3-2) and TRBJ1-4, with 9 positions matching TRBD1. From germline, CDR1 is LGHDT and CDR2 YNNKEL (reference sequence). The CDR3 consists of 13 residues. The V gene end was trimmed by 8 bases and the J gene end by 8 bases; junction bases not matched to a gene: 6. The CDR3 DNA reads TGTGCCAGCGGGACAGGGATTAGGGAAAAACTGTTTTTT. Its translation: CASGTGIREKLFF.

This chain joins TRBV25-1 and TRBJ2-3, with D possibly being TRBD2 (6 bases). Germline CDR1 and CDR2: MGHDK and SYGVNS. This CDR3 is 16 amino acids long. The V gene lost 0 bases and the J gene lost 1 base, with 11 bases spanning the gap. In DNA form, the CDR3 reads TGTGCCAGCAGTGAATATTGGGGGGAGGGCACAGATACGCAGTATTTT. The encoded protein is CASSEYWGEGTDTQYF.

V usage is TRBV9 and J usage is TRBJ1-2; maybe TRBD1 (6 bases). Germline V gives CDR1 SGDLS, CDR2 YYNGEE. With 0 bases removed from V and 4 bases from J, the gap between germline ends came to 13 bases. CDR3 length equals 15 residues. The CDR3 sequence: CASSVEAGEIYGYTF. CDR3 DNA: TGTGCCAGCAGCGTAGAAGCAGGGGAGATCTATGGCTACACCTTC.

The V and J genes are TRBV2 and TRBJ1-2; tentative D call: TRBD1 (5 bases). This CDR3 region has 16 residues. Germline V gene lookup returns CDR1 SNHLY and CDR2 FYNNEI. V lost 0 bases, J lost 2 bases, and 13 bases lay in between. CDR3 residues: CASSEALRQGNYGYTF. The CDR3 DNA reads TGTGCCAGCAGTGAAGCGCTCAGGCAGGGAAACTATGGCTACACCTTC.

The V gene is TRBV19, the J gene TRBJ2-7; a weak D match, TRBD1 (6 bases). The CDR3 is made up of 14 amino acids. With 6 bases removed from V and 3 bases from J, the gap between germline ends came to 15 bases. Germline V gene data show CDR1 as LNHDA and CDR2 as SQIVND (reference sequence). Here the CDR3 reads CASSRGGSNYEQYF. As DNA, the CDR3 is TGTGCCAGTAGCAGGGGTGGCAGCAACTACGAGCAGTACTTC. Variable domain in full (rest from reference TRBV19 and TRBJ2-7): DGGITQSPKYLFRKEGQNVTLSCEQNLNHDAMYWYRQDPGQGLRLIYYSQIVNDFQKGDIAEGYSVSREKKESFPLTVTSAQKNPTAFYLCASSRGGSNYEQYFGPGTRLTVT.

The gene calls are TRBV10-3 and TRBJ2-3; 9 nucleotides agree with TRBD2. The germline CDR1 and CDR2 sequences are ENHRY and SYGVKD. The CDR3 consists of 16 residues. J was trimmed by 1 base and V by 2 bases; bases with no gene match: 4. The CDR3: CAISEQAGGRTDTQYF. As DNA, the CDR3 is TGTGCCATCAGTGAGCAAGCGGGGGGCCGCACAGATACGCAGTATTTT.

The chain links TRBV3-1 (or the pseudogene TRBV3-2) to TRBJ2-5; 13 nucleotides match TRBD2. The germline gives CDR1 LGHDT, CDR2 YNNKEL (reference sequence). This CDR3 is 15 amino acids long. V lost 8 bases, J lost 5 bases, and 8 bases stayed unmatched. CDR3 DNA sequence: TGTGCCAGCGTACCTAGGGGACTAGCGGGGGAGACCCAGTACTTC. Translation: CASVPRGLAGETQYF.